Listed below are T cell receptor beta chains from one sample, sequenced in a study of blood T cell repertoires in COVID-19. Data came from immunoSEQ multiplex PCR; TCRdb stores just in-frame clones and leaves some out. Of about 160,000 clones listed, about 90% are singletons. Sequencing was done on a sample of peripheral blood. Source of these receptors: a man aged 25 to 45 with COVID-19, enrolled during active disease. Each CDR3 is given with its conserved first and last residue. The D gene is left open where the match is weak. Where a row states a size, it is once, few, many or the class of an expanded clone; other rows omit it.

v_call: TRBV14; d_call: TRBD2; clone_size: NA; j_call: TRBJ2-7; cdr3_aa: CASSQAGGRAKQYF; cdr3_nt: TGTGCCAGCAGCCAAGCGGGCGGGAGGGCCAAGCAGTACTTC
v_call: TRBV2; d_call: NA; clone_size: NA; j_call: TRBJ2-2; cdr3_aa: CASLDMGAEIGELFF; cdr3_nt: TGTGCCAGCCTCGATATGGGGGCAGAGATCGGGGAGCTGTTTTTT
v_call: TRBV13; d_call: TRBD1; clone_size: NA; j_call: TRBJ1-3; cdr3_aa: CASSLTGQGDGNTIYF; cdr3_nt: TGTGCCAGCAGCTTAACGGGACAGGGGGATGGAAACACCATATATTTT
v_call: TRBV2; d_call: TRBD1; clone_size: NA; j_call: TRBJ1-6; cdr3_aa: CASTGQGKGSPLHF; cdr3_nt: TGTGCCAGCACCGGACAGGGGAAGGGATCACCCCTCCACTTT
v_call: TRBV28; d_call: NA; clone_size: NA; j_call: TRBJ1-4; cdr3_aa: CASSFPGRNEKLFF; cdr3_nt: TGTGCCAGCAGTTTTCCAGGGCGTAATGAAAAACTGTTTTTT
v_call: TRBV9; d_call: TRBD1; clone_size: once; j_call: TRBJ1-1; cdr3_aa: CASSPGTEFGEAFF; cdr3_nt: TGTGCCAGCAGCCCCGGGACAGAATTCGGTGAAGCTTTCTTT
v_call: TRBV6-5; d_call: NA; clone_size: NA; j_call: TRBJ1-6; cdr3_aa: CASSYGTGQYNSPLHF; cdr3_nt: TGTGCCAGCAGTTATGGAACAGGGCAATATAATTCACCCCTCCACTTT
v_call: TRBV9; d_call: TRBD1; clone_size: NA; j_call: TRBJ2-1; cdr3_aa: CASSPRGQGTNEQFF; cdr3_nt: TGTGCCAGCAGCCCTCGGGGACAGGGGACGAATGAGCAGTTCTTC
v_call: TRBV15; d_call: TRBD1; clone_size: NA; j_call: TRBJ2-1; cdr3_aa: CATSPRSGTGGSNEQFF; cdr3_nt: TGTGCCACCAGCCCCAGGTCCGGGACAGGGGGGAGCAATGAGCAGTTCTTC
v_call: TRBV27; d_call: TRBD2; clone_size: NA; j_call: TRBJ2-1; cdr3_aa: CASSPPGLASNEQFF; cdr3_nt: TGTGCCAGCAGTCCCCCGGGACTAGCTAGCAATGAGCAGTTCTTC
v_call: TRBV5-6; d_call: TRBD1; clone_size: NA; j_call: TRBJ1-3; cdr3_aa: CASTEGQRNTIYF; cdr3_nt: TGTGCCAGCACCGAGGGACAGCGAAACACCATATATTTT
v_call: TRBV27; d_call: NA; clone_size: NA; j_call: TRBJ1-1; cdr3_aa: CASSSPVGGEAFF; cdr3_nt: TGTGCCAGCAGTTCCCCGGTGGGGGGTGAAGCTTTCTTT
v_call: TRBV27; d_call: NA; clone_size: NA; j_call: TRBJ1-1; cdr3_aa: CASRAGYSNTEAFF; cdr3_nt: TGTGCCAGCAGGGCGGGGTATTCGAACACTGAAGCTTTCTTT
v_call: TRBV5-6; d_call: NA; clone_size: NA; j_call: TRBJ1-2; cdr3_aa: CASRPGLANYGYTF; cdr3_nt: TGTGCCAGCAGGCCAGGGTTAGCTAACTATGGCTACACCTTC
v_call: TRBV5-1; d_call: TRBD1; clone_size: NA; j_call: TRBJ2-5; cdr3_aa: CASSLFPGTGSETQYF; cdr3_nt: TGCGCCAGCAGCCTATTCCCCGGGACAGGGAGTGAGACCCAGTACTTC
v_call: TRBV7-2; d_call: NA; clone_size: NA; j_call: TRBJ2-2; cdr3_aa: CASSRPRTAYDTGELFF; cdr3_nt: TGTGCCAGCAGCCGCCCTAGGACAGCCTATGACACCGGGGAGCTGTTTTTT
v_call: TRBV7-2; d_call: TRBD1; clone_size: NA; j_call: TRBJ2-5; cdr3_aa: CASSLSTGTGTQETQYF; cdr3_nt: TGTGCCAGCAGCTTGTCGACCGGGACAGGGACACAAGAGACCCAGTACTTC
v_call: TRBV7-9; d_call: NA; clone_size: NA; j_call: TRBJ2-7; cdr3_aa: CASSLAVEPEQYF; cdr3_nt: TGTGCCAGCAGCTTAGCCGTAGAACCCGAGCAGTACTTC
v_call: TRBV16; d_call: NA; clone_size: NA; j_call: TRBJ1-1; cdr3_aa: CASSQFPDTEAFF; cdr3_nt: TGTGCCAGCAGCCAATTTCCGGACACTGAAGCTTTCTTT
v_call: TRBV27; d_call: NA; clone_size: NA; j_call: TRBJ1-1; cdr3_aa: CASSLSGGLGRPNTEAFF; cdr3_nt: TGTGCCAGCAGTTTAAGCGGGGGTTTGGGGAGACCGAACACTGAAGCTTTCTTT
v_call: TRBV6-5; d_call: NA; clone_size: NA; j_call: TRBJ2-7; cdr3_aa: CASSTTILYEQYF; cdr3_nt: TGTGCCAGCAGTACAACTATACTCTACGAGCAGTACTTC
v_call: TRBV7-3; d_call: TRBD2; clone_size: NA; j_call: TRBJ2-1; cdr3_aa: CASSFSGLAGNEQFF; cdr3_nt: TGTGCCAGCAGCTTCTCGGGACTAGCGGGGAATGAGCAGTTCTTC
v_call: TRBV3-1/TRBV3-2; d_call: TRBD1; clone_size: NA; j_call: TRBJ1-2; cdr3_aa: CASTRLTGGTYVDGYTF; cdr3_nt: TGTGCCAGCACCCGATTGACAGGGGGGACCTATGTGGATGGCTACACCTTC
v_call: TRBV6-5; d_call: NA; clone_size: NA; j_call: TRBJ1-5; cdr3_aa: CASSDRNSRELQHF; cdr3_nt: TGTGCCAGCAGCGACAGAAATAGCCGGGAGTTGCAGCATTTT
v_call: TRBV12-3/TRBV12-4; d_call: NA; clone_size: NA; j_call: TRBJ1-1; cdr3_aa: CASSIQGNTEAFF; cdr3_nt: TGTGCCAGCAGTATACAGGGGAACACTGAAGCTTTCTTT
v_call: TRBV4-3; d_call: NA; clone_size: once; j_call: TRBJ2-7; cdr3_aa: CASSQEPTGRGFPYEQYF; cdr3_nt: TGCGCCAGCAGCCAAGAACCCACCGGACGCGGGTTCCCCTACGAGCAGTACTTC
v_call: TRBV5-1; d_call: TRBD1; clone_size: NA; j_call: TRBJ1-1; cdr3_aa: CASRGGQEAFF; cdr3_nt: TGCGCCAGCAGGGGGGGACAGGAAGCTTTCTTT
v_call: TRBV5-1; d_call: NA; clone_size: NA; j_call: TRBJ1-2; cdr3_aa: CASSSGTLLNYGYTF; cdr3_nt: TGCGCCAGCAGCTCCGGGACACTTCTTAACTATGGCTACACCTTC
v_call: TRBV5-1; d_call: NA; clone_size: NA; j_call: TRBJ2-2; cdr3_aa: CASHPGGNTGELFF; cdr3_nt: TGCGCCAGCCATCCAGGTGGGAACACCGGGGAGCTGTTTTTT
v_call: TRBV6-2/TRBV6-3; d_call: TRBD1; clone_size: NA; j_call: TRBJ1-5; cdr3_aa: CASSYGTGGTNQPQHF; cdr3_nt: TGTGCCAGCAGTTACGGGACAGGGGGTACCAATCAGCCCCAGCATTTT
v_call: TRBV4-2; d_call: NA; clone_size: NA; j_call: TRBJ1-2; cdr3_aa: CASSQRQGGVGNYGYTF; cdr3_nt: TGTGCCAGCAGCCAGCGGCAGGGAGGAGTTGGTAACTATGGCTACACCTTC
v_call: TRBV4-2; d_call: NA; clone_size: NA; j_call: TRBJ1-5; cdr3_aa: CASSQDLQGNQPQHF; cdr3_nt: TGTGCCAGCAGCCAAGATTTACAGGGCAATCAGCCCCAGCATTTT
v_call: TRBV1; d_call: NA; clone_size: NA; j_call: TRBJ1-2; cdr3_aa: CTSARWEGWDGYTF; cdr3_nt: TGCACCAGCGCACGTTGGGAGGGATGGGATGGCTACACCTTC
v_call: TRBV6-5; d_call: NA; clone_size: NA; j_call: TRBJ1-6; cdr3_aa: CASSYKGQSNSPLHF; cdr3_nt: TGTGCCAGCAGTTACAAAGGACAGTCGAACTCACCCCTCCACTTT
v_call: TRBV29-1; d_call: NA; clone_size: NA; j_call: TRBJ1-5; cdr3_aa: CSARDINQPQHF; cdr3_nt: TGCAGCGCCCGGGACATTAATCAGCCCCAGCATTTT
v_call: TRBV6-5; d_call: NA; clone_size: NA; j_call: TRBJ2-7; cdr3_aa: CASSYSFPVSYEQYF; cdr3_nt: TGTGCCAGCAGTTACTCGTTCCCAGTCTCCTACGAGCAGTACTTC
v_call: TRBV4-1; d_call: NA; clone_size: NA; j_call: TRBJ2-3; cdr3_aa: CASSQAGGPDTQYF; cdr3_nt: TGCGCCAGCAGCCAAGCAGGCGGGCCAGATACGCAGTATTTT
v_call: TRBV5-6; d_call: NA; clone_size: NA; j_call: TRBJ1-3; cdr3_aa: CASHRSAQGRAGNTIYF; cdr3_nt: TGTGCCAGCCACCGTAGCGCCCAGGGGAGAGCTGGAAACACCATATATTTT
v_call: TRBV12-3/TRBV12-4; d_call: NA; clone_size: NA; j_call: TRBJ2-5; cdr3_aa: CASSPGVVETQYF; cdr3_nt: TGTGCCAGCAGTCCAGGGGTAGTGGAGACCCAGTACTTC
v_call: TRBV19; d_call: TRBD1; clone_size: NA; j_call: TRBJ1-2; cdr3_aa: CASSPGTVNYGYTF; cdr3_nt: TGTGCCAGTAGTCCGGGGACAGTGAACTATGGCTACACCTTC
v_call: TRBV5-4; d_call: NA; clone_size: few; j_call: TRBJ1-2; cdr3_aa: CASSLVQDGYTF; cdr3_nt: TGTGCCAGCAGCTTGGTGCAGGATGGCTACACCTTC
v_call: TRBV12-5; d_call: TRBD1; clone_size: NA; j_call: TRBJ2-1; cdr3_aa: CASGLTQGASYNEQFF; cdr3_nt: TGTGCTAGTGGTTTGACACAGGGGGCCTCCTACAATGAGCAGTTCTTC
v_call: TRBV7-9; d_call: NA; clone_size: NA; j_call: TRBJ2-1; cdr3_aa: CASSLVTGLSTKEQFF; cdr3_nt: TGTGCCAGCAGCTTAGTTACGGGACTCTCAACAAAAGAGCAGTTCTTC
v_call: TRBV6-6; d_call: TRBD1; clone_size: NA; j_call: TRBJ1-1; cdr3_aa: CASCPGGRTEAFF; cdr3_nt: TGTGCCAGCTGCCCAGGGGGACGGACTGAAGCTTTCTTT
v_call: TRBV18; d_call: NA; clone_size: NA; j_call: TRBJ1-4; cdr3_aa: CASSRQLPENEKLFF; cdr3_nt: TGTGCCAGCTCACGACAACTTCCTGAGAATGAAAAACTGTTTTTT